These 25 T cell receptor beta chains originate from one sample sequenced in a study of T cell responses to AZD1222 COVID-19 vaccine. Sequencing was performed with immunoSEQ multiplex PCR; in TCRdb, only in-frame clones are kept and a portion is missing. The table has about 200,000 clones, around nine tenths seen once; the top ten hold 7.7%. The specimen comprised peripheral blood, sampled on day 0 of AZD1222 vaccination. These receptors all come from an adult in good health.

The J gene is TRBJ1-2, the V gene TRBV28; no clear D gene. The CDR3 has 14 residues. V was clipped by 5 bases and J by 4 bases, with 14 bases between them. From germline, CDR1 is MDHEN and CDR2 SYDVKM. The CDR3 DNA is TGTGCCAGCAGTCCCCGGACCGATACCTATGGCTACACCTTC. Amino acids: CASSPRTDTYGYTF.

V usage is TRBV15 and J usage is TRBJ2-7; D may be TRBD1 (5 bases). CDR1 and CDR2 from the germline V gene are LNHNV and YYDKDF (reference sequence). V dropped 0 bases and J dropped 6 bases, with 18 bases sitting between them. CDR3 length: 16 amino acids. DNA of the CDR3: TGTGCCACCAGCAGAGACCGGCGCCAGGGAAATCCCGAGCAGTACTTC. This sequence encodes CATSRDRRQGNPEQYF. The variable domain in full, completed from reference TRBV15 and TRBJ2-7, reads DAMVIQNPRYQVTQFGKPVTLSCSQTLNHNVMYWYQQKSSQAPKLLFHYYDKDFNNEADTPDNFQSRRPNTSFCFLDIRSPGLGDTAMYLCATSRDRRQGNPEQYFGPGTRLTVT.

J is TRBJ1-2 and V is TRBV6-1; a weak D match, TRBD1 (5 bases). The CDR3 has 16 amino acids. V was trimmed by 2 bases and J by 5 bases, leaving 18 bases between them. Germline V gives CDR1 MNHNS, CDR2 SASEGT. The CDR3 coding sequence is TGTGCCAGCAGTGAAAAGAGGGGAGTAGGGCCTTATGGCTACACCTTC. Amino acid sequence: CASSEKRGVGPYGYTF.

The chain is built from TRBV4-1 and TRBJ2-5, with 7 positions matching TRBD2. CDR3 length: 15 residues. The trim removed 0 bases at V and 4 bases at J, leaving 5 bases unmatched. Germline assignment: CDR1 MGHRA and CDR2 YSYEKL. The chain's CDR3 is CASSQDGGGRETQYF. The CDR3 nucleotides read TGCGCCAGCAGCCAAGACGGGGGAGGGAGAGAGACCCAGTACTTC.

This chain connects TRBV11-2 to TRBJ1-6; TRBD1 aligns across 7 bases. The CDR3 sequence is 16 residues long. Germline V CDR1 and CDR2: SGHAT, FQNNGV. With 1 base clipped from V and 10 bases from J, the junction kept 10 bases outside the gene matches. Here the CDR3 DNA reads TGTGCCAGCAGCTTAGCGAGTCAAGGGGGCCTCTCACCCCTCCACTTT. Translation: CASSLASQGGLSPLHF.

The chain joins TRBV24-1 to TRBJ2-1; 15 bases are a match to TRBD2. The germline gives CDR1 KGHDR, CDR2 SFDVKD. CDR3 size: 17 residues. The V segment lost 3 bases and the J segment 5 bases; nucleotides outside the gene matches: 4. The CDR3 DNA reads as TGTGCCACCAGTGATGGGACTAGCGGGGGGACCCACAATGAGCAGTTCTTC. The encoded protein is CATSDGTSGGTHNEQFF.

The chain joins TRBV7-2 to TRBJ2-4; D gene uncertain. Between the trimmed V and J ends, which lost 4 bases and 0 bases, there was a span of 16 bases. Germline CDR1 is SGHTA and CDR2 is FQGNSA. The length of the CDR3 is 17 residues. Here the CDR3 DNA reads TGTGCCAGCAGCTGGATCAAAGGAATGGTAGCCAAAAACATTCAGTACTTC. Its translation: CASSWIKGMVAKNIQYF.

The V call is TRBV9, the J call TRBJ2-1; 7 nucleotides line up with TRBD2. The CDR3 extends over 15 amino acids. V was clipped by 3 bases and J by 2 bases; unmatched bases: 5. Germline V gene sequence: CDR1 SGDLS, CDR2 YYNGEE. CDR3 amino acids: CASSGTAGAYNEQFF. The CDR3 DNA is TGTGCCAGCAGCGGTACGGCGGGGGCCTACAATGAGCAGTTCTTC.

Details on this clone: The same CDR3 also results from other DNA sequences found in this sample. In nucleotides, the CDR3 is TGTGCCAGCAGCTTAATTGCGGGGTCCACAGATACGCAGTATTTT. Amino acid sequence: CASSLIAGSTDTQYF. The gene calls are TRBV7-3 and TRBJ2-3; possibly TRBD2 for D (6 bases). Trimming took off 1 base at V and 2 bases at J, with 10 bases between the two ends. Germline lookup yields CDR1 SGHTA and CDR2 FQGTGA. The length of the CDR3 is 15 residues.

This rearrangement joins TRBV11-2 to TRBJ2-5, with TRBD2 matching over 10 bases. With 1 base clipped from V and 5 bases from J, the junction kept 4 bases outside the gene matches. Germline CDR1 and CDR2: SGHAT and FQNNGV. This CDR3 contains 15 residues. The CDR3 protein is CASSLGLAGVETQYF. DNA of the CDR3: TGTGCCAGCAGCTTAGGACTAGCGGGCGTGGAGACCCAGTACTTC.

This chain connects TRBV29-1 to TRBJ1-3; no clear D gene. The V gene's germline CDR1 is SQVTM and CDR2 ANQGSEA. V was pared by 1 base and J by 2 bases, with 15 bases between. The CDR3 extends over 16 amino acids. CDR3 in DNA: TGCAGCGTTGAAGCGGGTGCTCTCGGGACTGGAAACACCATATATTTT. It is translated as CSVEAGALGTGNTIYF.

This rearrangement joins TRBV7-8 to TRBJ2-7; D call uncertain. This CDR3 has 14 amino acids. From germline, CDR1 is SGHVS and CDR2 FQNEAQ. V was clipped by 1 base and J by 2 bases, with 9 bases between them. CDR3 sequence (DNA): TGTGCCAGCAGCTTAGACTACGGCACCTACGAGCAGTACTTC. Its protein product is CASSLDYGTYEQYF.

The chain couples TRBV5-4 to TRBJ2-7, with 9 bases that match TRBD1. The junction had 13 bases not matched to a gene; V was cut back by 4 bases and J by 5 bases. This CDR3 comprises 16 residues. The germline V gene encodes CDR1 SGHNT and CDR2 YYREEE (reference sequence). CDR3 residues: CASSPRGGQGFHEQYF. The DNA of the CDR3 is TGTGCCAGCAGCCCCCGAGGGGGACAGGGTTTCCACGAGCAGTACTTC.

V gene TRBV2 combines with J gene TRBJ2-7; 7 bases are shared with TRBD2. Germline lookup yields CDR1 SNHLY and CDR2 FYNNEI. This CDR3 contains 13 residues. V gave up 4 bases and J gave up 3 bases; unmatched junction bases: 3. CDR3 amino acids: CASSGDYFYEQYF. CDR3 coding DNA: TGTGCCAGCAGTGGGGACTACTTCTACGAGCAGTACTTC.

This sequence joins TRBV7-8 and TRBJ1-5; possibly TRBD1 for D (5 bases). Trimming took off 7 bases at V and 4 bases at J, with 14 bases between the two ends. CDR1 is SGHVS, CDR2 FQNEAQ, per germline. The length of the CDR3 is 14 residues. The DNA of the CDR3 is TGTGCCAGCACCTCCGACAGCGCTAATCAGCCCCAGCATTTT. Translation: CASTSDSANQPQHF. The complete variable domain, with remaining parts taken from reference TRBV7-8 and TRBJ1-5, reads GAGVSQSPRYKVAKRGQDVALRCDPISGHVSLFWYQQALGQGPEFLTYFQNEAQLDKSGLPSDRFFAERPEGSVSTLKIQRTQQEDSAVYLCASTSDSANQPQHFGDGTRLSIL.

CDR3 protein: CASSHPWLSANTQYF. CDR3 DNA sequence: TGTGCCAGCAGCCACCCATGGCTTTCCGCAAATACGCAGTATTTT. V gene TRBV3-1 (or the pseudogene TRBV3-2) combines with J gene TRBJ2-3, with no clear D. V was trimmed by 3 bases and J by 7 bases, leaving 17 bases between them. There are 15 residues in the CDR3. Germline assignment: CDR1 LGHDT and CDR2 YNNKEL (reference sequence).

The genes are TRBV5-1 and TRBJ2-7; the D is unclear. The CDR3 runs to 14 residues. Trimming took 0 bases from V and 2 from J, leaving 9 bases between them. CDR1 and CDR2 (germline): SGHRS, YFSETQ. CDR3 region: CASSLGRATYEQYF. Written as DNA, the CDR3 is TGCGCCAGCAGCTTGGGGAGAGCTACCTACGAGCAGTACTTC.

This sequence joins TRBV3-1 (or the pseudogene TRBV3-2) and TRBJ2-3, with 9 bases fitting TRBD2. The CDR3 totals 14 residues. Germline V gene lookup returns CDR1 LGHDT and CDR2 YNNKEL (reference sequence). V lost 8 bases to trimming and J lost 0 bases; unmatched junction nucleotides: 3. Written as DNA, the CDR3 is TGTGCCAGCGCGGGGGGGCGTAGCACAGATACGCAGTATTTT. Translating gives CASAGGRSTDTQYF.

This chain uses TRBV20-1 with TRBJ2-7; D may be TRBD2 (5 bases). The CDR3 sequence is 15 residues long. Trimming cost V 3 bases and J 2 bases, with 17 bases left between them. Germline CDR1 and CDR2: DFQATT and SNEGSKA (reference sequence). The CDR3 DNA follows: TGCAGTGCTAGTCTTGGGGAACCGAGGGCCTACGAGCAGTACTTC. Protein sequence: CSASLGEPRAYEQYF.

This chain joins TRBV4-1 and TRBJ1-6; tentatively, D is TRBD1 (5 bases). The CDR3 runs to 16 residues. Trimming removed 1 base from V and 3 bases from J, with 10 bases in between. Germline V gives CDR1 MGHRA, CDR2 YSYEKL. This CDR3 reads CASSQVRQSYNSPLHF. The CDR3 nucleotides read TGCGCCAGCAGCCAAGTGCGACAGAGCTATAATTCACCCCTCCACTTT.

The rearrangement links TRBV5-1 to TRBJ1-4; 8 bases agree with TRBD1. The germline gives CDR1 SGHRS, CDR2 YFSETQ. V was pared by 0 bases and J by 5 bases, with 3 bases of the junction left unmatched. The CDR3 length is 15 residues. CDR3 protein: CASSLVDRGNEKLFF. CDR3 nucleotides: TGCGCCAGCAGCTTGGTTGACAGGGGAAATGAAAAACTGTTTTTT.

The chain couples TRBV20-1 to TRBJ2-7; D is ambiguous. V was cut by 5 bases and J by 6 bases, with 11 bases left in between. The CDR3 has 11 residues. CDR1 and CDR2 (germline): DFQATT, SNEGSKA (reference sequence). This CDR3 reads CSADAGVEQYF. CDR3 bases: TGCAGTGCTGACGCAGGTGTCGAGCAGTACTTC.

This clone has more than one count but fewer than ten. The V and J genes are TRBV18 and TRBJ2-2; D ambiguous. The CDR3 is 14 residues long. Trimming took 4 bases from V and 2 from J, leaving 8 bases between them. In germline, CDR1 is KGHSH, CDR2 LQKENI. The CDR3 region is CASSLRVNTGELFF. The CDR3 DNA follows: TGTGCCAGCTCACTTCGGGTCAACACCGGGGAGCTGTTTTTT.

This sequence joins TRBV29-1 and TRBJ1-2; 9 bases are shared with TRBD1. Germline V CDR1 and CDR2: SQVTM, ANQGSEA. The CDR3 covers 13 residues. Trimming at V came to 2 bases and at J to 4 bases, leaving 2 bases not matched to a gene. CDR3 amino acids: CSVEQDRGYGYTF. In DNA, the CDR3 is TGCAGCGTTGAACAGGACAGGGGCTATGGCTACACCTTC.

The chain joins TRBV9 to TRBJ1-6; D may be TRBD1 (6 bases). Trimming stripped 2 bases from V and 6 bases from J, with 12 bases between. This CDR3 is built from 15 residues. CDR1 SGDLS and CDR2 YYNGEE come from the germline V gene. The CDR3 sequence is CASSVEGGPNSPLHF. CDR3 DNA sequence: TGTGCCAGCAGCGTCGAGGGGGGCCCTAATTCACCCCTCCACTTT.